This TCR beta chain was observed in a study of T-cell memory formation after mild COVID-19. Study-wide context: Each donor largely had its own TCR clusters.

The V and J ends lost 10 bases and 5 bases respectively, with 13 bases between them. The CDR3 loop spans 12 amino acids. Germline V gene data show CDR1 as MNHNS and CDR2 as SASEGT. To note about this clonotype: Its specificity is unknown.

General study points: Later expanders leaned CD4+, whereas clones that contracted between day 15 and 85 were balanced CD4/CD8. Mainly CM and EM harbored the contracting CD4+ clones; mainly EMRA harbored the CD8+ ones.

TCRdb analysed the 5' RACE reads with MiXCR anew, one entry per CDR3 protein. Here the sample spans some 190,000 distinct CDR3 sequences, approximately 20% being singletons. The J gene is TRBJ2-3, the V gene TRBV6-1; D might be TRBD2 (6 bases). The sequence came from an adult woman who had mild COVID-19 (a few samples of this study predate the infection). Cell type and time point are not known. What was sequenced was PBMCs or a T cell subset sorted from them (not recorded which). CDR3 region: CATTRGGDTQYF. The CDR3 DNA reads TGTGCCACCACTCGGGGAGGAGATACGCAGTATTTT.